This record covers a single TCR beta chain. What antigen it recognizes has not been identified. No quality values exist for individual bases; no much larger clone is one base distant. This record belongs to a study of spatial heterogeneity in lung cancer (dated by TCRdb to the late 2010s). Looking at the study overall: The donors were about 65 patients from the lung TRACERx cohort who had early-stage, untreated non-small cell lung cancer. In the raw uncorrected reads, each unique combination of TCR and UMI appeared more than ten times on average. Both alpha and beta chains were TCR-sequenced in samples taken at surgery, namely 220 tumor regions, 63 to 70 matched nontumor lung samples and 45 to 60 PBMC samples. Nonsynonymous mutation counts, determined by whole-exome sequencing of tumor tissue, were related to features of the TCR repertoire. The study quantitatively compared TCR alpha and beta repertoires across multiple tumor regions, matched nontumor lung and blood in non-small cell lung cancer. Follow-up PBMC samples were sequenced whenever available, and the median time to follow-up was 2 to 3 years after resection. Beta-chain transcripts were consistently detected in greater numbers than alpha-chain transcripts, which likely reflected higher beta-chain transcript abundance. Study-wide conclusions, independent of this receptor: Additional single-cell paired TCR alpha and beta sequencing was considered necessary to confirm, at a functional level, the hypothesis that regional TCRs recognize regional mutations. Comparisons of baseline and follow-up blood repertoires included only 11 to 15 patients. Ubiquitous expanded tumor TCRs showed up in blood more often at tumor resection than at routine follow-up.

V is cut back by 5 bases and J by 7 bases, with 13 bases in the junction unmatched. Taken from the germline V gene (reference sequence), the CDR1 and CDR2 loops are SEHNR and FQNEAQ. The CDR3 covers 16 residues, taking in both the cysteine and the phenylalanine. Just CDR3 DNA is preserved here, 48 bases in frame from base 1. The time point label, read with the paper, signifies: blood at routine non-recurrence follow-up after resection. For TCR sequencing, whole RNA was extracted from tumor and nontumor lung tissue, or from cryopreserved PBMC samples, and no cell sorting was done. A patient was chosen for TCR sequencing only when enough RNA was available from at least two tumor regions. The protocol used for the library was 5' RACE. Data came from a NextSeq 500. In the TCR library protocol, a unique molecular identifier was attached to each TCR cDNA molecule so that PCR and sequencing errors could be corrected. For the original study's pipeline: TCR identification, UMI-based error correction and CDR3 extraction were all carried out with Decombinator tools. TCRs above a frequency of 2 per 1,000, corresponding to the top 1% of the tumor frequency distribution, were defined as expanded. Rényi diversity was computed with the R vegan package after subsampling each repertoire 100 times to 5,000 TCRs. CDR3 similarity networks were built from amino acid triplet string-kernel similarity, connecting CDR3s with pairwise similarity above 0.82. TCRdb ran its own pipeline on the public reads, namely fastp trimming at Q25 and MiXCR clone calling, and kept in-frame beta chains. Rows with a matching CDR3 protein are joined into one entry that keeps the most common DNA and genes. The authors' filters were not applied to this entry. The sample table shows 20,000 to 30,000 distinct CDR3 sequences, and 8.5% to 10% are seen once. The ten largest clones capture about 22% of the sample.

The sequencing used PBMCs, collected at follow-up. This clonotype was sampled from a male donor with early-stage non-small cell lung cancer. The sequence joins TRBV7-9 to TRBJ2-3; TRBD1 matches 9 bases in the middle. The CDR3 in this case is CASSHFRDRAVHTQYF. The sequenced DNA is TGTGCCAGCAGCCATTTCCGGGACAGGGCAGTGCATACGCAGTATTTT.